This T cell receptor beta chain was profiled in a study of identical twins. Notes on the study in general: Insertion counts were lower in abundant cord blood beta clonotypes, a trend that memory repertoires did not show. Researchers reported excess low generation probability among twin-shared out-of-frame alpha sequences.

Note on this clonotype: The target antigen is unknown.

TCRdb redid the calling of the 5' RACE reads with MiXCR, one entry per CDR3 protein. The repertoire holds fewer than 550,000 distinct CDR3 sequences, 13% to 15% seen once, with 0.35% to 0.45% in the top ten. V gave up 5 bases and J gave up 4 bases, with 21 bases separating them. Germline V gene sequence: CDR1 LNHNV, CDR2 YYDKDF (reference sequence). The CDR3 covers 17 residues. The same data also went into a second study, on yellow fever vaccine responses in identical twins.

The sequenced sample consisted of CD4+ T cells sorted from blood. The TCR was taken from a woman aged 18 to 35 in good health. V and J are TRBV15 and TRBJ2-1, with D perhaps TRBD1 or TRBD2 (6 bases each). The CDR3 DNA follows: TGTGCCACCAGCCGACCAGGGGAGGCAGGCGCTTACAATGAGCAGTTCTTC. Amino acids: CATSRPGEAGAYNEQFF.